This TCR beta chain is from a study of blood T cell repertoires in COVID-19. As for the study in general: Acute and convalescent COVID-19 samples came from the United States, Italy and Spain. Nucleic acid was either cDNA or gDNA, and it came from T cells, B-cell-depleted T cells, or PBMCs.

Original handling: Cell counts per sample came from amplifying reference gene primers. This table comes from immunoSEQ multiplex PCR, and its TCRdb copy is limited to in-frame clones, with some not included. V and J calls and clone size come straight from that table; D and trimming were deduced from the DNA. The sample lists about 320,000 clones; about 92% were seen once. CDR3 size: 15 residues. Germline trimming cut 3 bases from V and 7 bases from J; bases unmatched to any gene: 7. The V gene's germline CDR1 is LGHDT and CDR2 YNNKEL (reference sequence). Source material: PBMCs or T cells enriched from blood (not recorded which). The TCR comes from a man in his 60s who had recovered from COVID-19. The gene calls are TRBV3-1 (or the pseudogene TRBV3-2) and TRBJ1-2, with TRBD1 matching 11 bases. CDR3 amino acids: CASSHRDRGSSGYTF. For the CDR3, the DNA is TGTGCCAGCAGCCACCGGGACAGGGGGAGTAGTGGCTACACCTTC.